Following are 13 T cell receptor beta chains from one sample sequenced in a study of glioma-infiltrating T cells after dendritic cell vaccination (dated by TCRdb to 2016 to 2017). The time point label of this sample denotes: after dendritic cell vaccination, including at tumor progression/relapse. The library was obtained by the immunoSEQ multiplex PCR assay. TCRdb retrieved this table from immuneACCESS and kept in-frame rearrangements only. Not all clones are present; in checked studies, unresolved V genes account for under half, and no reason is known for the remainder. The sample profile shows tens of thousands of clones; more than 75% of them were found once. Roughly 9% of the sample comes from the top ten. The sequences come from blood, collected after dendritic cell vaccination. Receptors originate from a human donor with glioblastoma.

This chain uses TRBV7-3 with TRBJ2-3; TRBD2 aligns across 9 bases. Germline V gene data show CDR1 as SGHTA and CDR2 as FQGTGA. Germline trimming cut 5 bases from V and 0 bases from J; bases unmatched to any gene: 12. The CDR3 has 18 amino acids. CDR3 bases: TGTGCCAGCAGCCCAAGGGTGCTAGCGGGGTTCAGCACAGATACGCAGTATTTT. It specifies CASSPRVLAGFSTDTQYF.

J is TRBJ1-2 and V is TRBV19; maybe TRBD1 (6 bases). Trimming cost V 6 bases and J 9 bases, with 17 bases left between them. The CDR3 is 13 amino acids. In germline, CDR1 is LNHDA, CDR2 SQIVND (reference sequence). In DNA, the CDR3 is TGTGCCAGTAGGCTCCGGGACACCTTGAGCTACACCTTC. Translation gives CASRLRDTLSYTF. The full variable domain, with the rest looked up from reference TRBV19 and TRBJ1-2, is DGGITQSPKYLFRKEGQNVTLSCEQNLNHDAMYWYRQDPGQGLRLIYYSQIVNDFQKGDIAEGYSVSREKKESFPLTVTSAQKNPTAFYLCASRLRDTLSYTFGSGTRLTVV.

This sequence joins TRBV2 and TRBJ2-5; D might be TRBD1 (5 bases). CDR1 is SNHLY and CDR2 is FYNNEI in the germline V gene. The CDR3 contains 12 residues. V lost 9 bases and J lost 5, with 13 bases in between. The CDR3 spells CASQGSRETQYF. The CDR3 nucleotides are TGTGCCAGTCAGGGTTCGCGGGAGACCCAGTACTTC.

The gene calls are TRBV2 and TRBJ2-7, with D perhaps TRBD2 (5 bases). Germline V gene data show CDR1 as SNHLY and CDR2 as FYNNEI. The CDR3 has 13 residues. The germline V and J ends were trimmed by 4 bases and 4 bases, with 11 bases remaining between them. CDR3 bases: TGTGCCAGCAGTGGTGGGAGTTCTTACGAGCAGTACTTC. This encodes CASSGGSSYEQYF.

The chain combines TRBV7-9 with TRBJ2-1; no clear D gene. The CDR3 sequence is 16 residues long. Germline V lookup: CDR1 SEHNR, CDR2 FQNEAQ (reference sequence). The germline V and J ends were trimmed by 3 bases and 7 bases, with 19 bases remaining between them. CDR3 DNA: TGTGCCAGCAGCTTTCCGCGTCCTCAATCCGCTAATGAGCAGTTCTTC. Translating it yields CASSFPRPQSANEQFF.

The chain joins TRBV5-1 to TRBJ2-7; the D gene is possibly TRBD2 (7 bases). This CDR3 has 15 amino acids. Trimming took off 0 bases at V and 3 bases at J, with 13 bases between the two ends. CDR1 and CDR2 from the germline V gene are SGHRS and YFSETQ. The chain's CDR3 is CASSLDAGAFYEQYF. CDR3 DNA: TGCGCCAGCAGCTTGGATGCGGGGGCCTTCTACGAGCAGTACTTC.

The chain has TRBV5-8 and TRBJ1-6; D not resolved. V lost 8 bases to trimming and J lost 2 bases, with 17 bases between them. The CDR3 has 16 residues. Germline CDR1 is SGHTS and CDR2 is YDEGEE. The CDR3 loop is CASNLEGIAYNSPLHF. The CDR3 nucleotides are TGTGCCAGTAACCTCGAGGGTATCGCCTATAATTCACCCCTCCACTTT.

The V and J genes are TRBV15 and TRBJ2-1; 8 nucleotides align to TRBD2. The V and J ends lost 1 base and 3 bases, in that order; junction bases with no gene match: 5. Looked up from germline, CDR1 is LNHNV and CDR2 is YYDKDF (reference sequence). The CDR3 has 16 amino acids. The CDR3 DNA sequence: TGTGCCACCAGCAGAGTCCGGGGGGGGGTCTACAATGAGCAGTTCTTC. Amino acids: CATSRVRGGVYNEQFF.

This chain uses TRBV6-6 with TRBJ1-1; a possible D gene is TRBD1 (5 bases). CDR1 is MNHNY, CDR2 SVGAGI, per germline (reference sequence). The V gene lost 7 bases and the J gene lost 4 bases, with 16 bases spanning the gap. The CDR3 runs to 14 residues. The CDR3 nucleotides read TGTGCCAGCACCGGAAGCCTAGGGGTCACTGAAGCTTTCTTT. Its protein is CASTGSLGVTEAFF.

This sequence joins TRBV5-4 and TRBJ2-2; 10 positions match TRBD2. V lost 3 bases and J lost 4; bases outside the gene matches: 6. The CDR3 loop spans 16 amino acids. Germline V gene lookup returns CDR1 SGHNT and CDR2 YYREEE (reference sequence). CDR3 protein: CASSSAGGRSTGELFF. The CDR3 bases are TGTGCCAGCAGCTCAGCGGGGGGGCGGAGCACCGGGGAGCTGTTTTTT.

The chain uses TRBV25-1 and TRBJ2-1; D perhaps matches TRBD2 (5 bases). The ends were cut back, 6 bases at V and 6 bases at J, with 12 bases in the middle. The CDR3 covers 13 residues. Germline V gene sequence: CDR1 MGHDK, CDR2 SYGVNS. CDR3 region: CASSYLAFNEQFF. CDR3 bases: TGTGCCAGCAGCTATCTAGCCTTCAATGAGCAGTTCTTC.

V and J are TRBV5-6 and TRBJ2-5; tentative D call: TRBD1 (5 bases). Trimming cost V 4 bases and J 1 base, with 14 bases left between them. CDR1 and CDR2 from the germline V gene are SGHDT and YYEEEE. The CDR3 is 15 amino acids. Written as DNA, the CDR3 is TGTGCCAGCAGCCCTTTAGGGGCAACCCAAGAGACCCAGTACTTC. Protein: CASSPLGATQETQYF.

The chain couples TRBV5-6 to TRBJ2-2; D is perhaps TRBD2 (6 bases). The CDR3 runs to 15 residues. Germline loops: CDR1 SGHDT, CDR2 YYEEEE. Between the trimmed V and J ends, which lost 0 bases and 5 bases, there was a span of 11 bases. This chain's CDR3 is CASSLAARGTGELFF. The CDR3, as DNA: TGTGCCAGCAGCTTGGCCGCCCGGGGGACCGGGGAGCTGTTTTTT.